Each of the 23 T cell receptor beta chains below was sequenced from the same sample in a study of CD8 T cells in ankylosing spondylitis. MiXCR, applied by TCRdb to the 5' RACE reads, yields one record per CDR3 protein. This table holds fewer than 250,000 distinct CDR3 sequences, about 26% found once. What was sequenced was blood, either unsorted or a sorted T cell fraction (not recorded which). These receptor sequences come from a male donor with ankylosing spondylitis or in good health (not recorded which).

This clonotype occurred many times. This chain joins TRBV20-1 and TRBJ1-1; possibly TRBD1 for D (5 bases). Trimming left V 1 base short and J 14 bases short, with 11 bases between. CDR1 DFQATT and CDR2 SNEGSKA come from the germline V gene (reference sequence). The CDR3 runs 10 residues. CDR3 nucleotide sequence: TGCAGTGCTAGAGGAGCAGGGACCTTCTTT. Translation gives CSARGAGTFF.

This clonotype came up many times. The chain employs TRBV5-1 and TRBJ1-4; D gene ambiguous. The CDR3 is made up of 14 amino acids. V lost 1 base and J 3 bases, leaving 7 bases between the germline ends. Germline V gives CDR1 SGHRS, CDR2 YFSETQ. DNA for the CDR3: TGCGCCAGCAGCTTGTGGTCTGCTAATGAAAAACTGTTTTTT. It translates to CASSLWSANEKLFF.

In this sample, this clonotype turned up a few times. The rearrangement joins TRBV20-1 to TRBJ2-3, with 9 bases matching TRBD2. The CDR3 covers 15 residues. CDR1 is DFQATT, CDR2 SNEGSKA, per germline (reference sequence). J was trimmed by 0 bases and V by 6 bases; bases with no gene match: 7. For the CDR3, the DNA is TGCAGTGCCAGACCCACTAGCGGGAGCACAGATACGCAGTATTTT. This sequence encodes CSARPTSGSTDTQYF.

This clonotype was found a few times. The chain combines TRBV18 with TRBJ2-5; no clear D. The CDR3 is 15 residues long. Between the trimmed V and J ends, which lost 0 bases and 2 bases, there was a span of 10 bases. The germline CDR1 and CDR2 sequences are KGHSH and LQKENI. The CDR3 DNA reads TGTGCCAGCTCACCACCGGCGGTACGACAAGAGACCCAGTACTTC. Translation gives CASSPPAVRQETQYF.

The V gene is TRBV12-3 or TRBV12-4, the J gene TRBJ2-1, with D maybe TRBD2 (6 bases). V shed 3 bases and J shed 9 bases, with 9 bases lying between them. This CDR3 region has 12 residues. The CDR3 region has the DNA TGTGCCAGCAGTTTGGCCGGGGGTGAGCAGTTCTTC. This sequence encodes CASSLAGGEQFF.

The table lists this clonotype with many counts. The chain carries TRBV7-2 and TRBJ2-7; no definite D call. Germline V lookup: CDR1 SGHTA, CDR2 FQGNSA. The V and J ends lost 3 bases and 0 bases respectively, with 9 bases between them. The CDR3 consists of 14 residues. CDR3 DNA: TGTGCCAGCAGCTTGATGTCGTCCTCCTACGAGCAGTACTTC. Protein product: CASSLMSSSYEQYF.

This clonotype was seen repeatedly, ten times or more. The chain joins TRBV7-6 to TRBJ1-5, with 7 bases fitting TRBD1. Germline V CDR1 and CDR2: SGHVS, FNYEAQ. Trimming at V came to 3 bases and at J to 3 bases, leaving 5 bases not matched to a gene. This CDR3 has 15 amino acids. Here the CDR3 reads CASSLEDRDNQPQHF. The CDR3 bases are TGTGCCAGCAGCTTGGAAGACAGGGACAATCAGCCCCAGCATTTT.

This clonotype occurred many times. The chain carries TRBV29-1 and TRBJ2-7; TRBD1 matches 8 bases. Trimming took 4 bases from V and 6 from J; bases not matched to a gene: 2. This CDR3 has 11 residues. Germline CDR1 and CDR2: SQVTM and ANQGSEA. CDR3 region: CSVGTGREQYF. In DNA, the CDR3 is TGCAGCGTTGGGACAGGGCGCGAGCAGTACTTC.

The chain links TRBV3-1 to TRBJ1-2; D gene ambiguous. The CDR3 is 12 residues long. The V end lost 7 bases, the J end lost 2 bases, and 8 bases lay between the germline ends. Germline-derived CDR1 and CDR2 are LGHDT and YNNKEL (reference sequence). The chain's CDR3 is CASTPRNYGYTF. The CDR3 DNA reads TGTGCCAGCACCCCCAGGAACTATGGCTACACCTTC.

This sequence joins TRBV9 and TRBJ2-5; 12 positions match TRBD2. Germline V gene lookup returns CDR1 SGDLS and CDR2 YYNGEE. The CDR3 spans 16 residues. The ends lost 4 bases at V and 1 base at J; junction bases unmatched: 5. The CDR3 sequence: CASSPRTSGTQETQYF. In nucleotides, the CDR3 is TGTGCCAGCAGCCCCCGGACTAGCGGGACCCAAGAGACCCAGTACTTC.

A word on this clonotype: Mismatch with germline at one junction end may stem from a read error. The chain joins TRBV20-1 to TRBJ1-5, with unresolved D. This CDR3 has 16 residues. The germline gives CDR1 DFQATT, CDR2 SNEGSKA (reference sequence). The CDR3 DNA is TGCTGTGCTAGAGGCCCAGCTGGACGGAGCAATCAGCCCCAGCATTTT. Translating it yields CCARGPAGRSNQPQHF.

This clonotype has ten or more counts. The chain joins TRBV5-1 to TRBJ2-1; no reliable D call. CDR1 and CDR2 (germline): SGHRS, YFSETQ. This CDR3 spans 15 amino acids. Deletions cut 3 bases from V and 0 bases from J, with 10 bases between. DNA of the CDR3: TGCGCCAGCAGCTCCTACCTCAGCTCCTACAATGAGCAGTTCTTC. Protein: CASSSYLSSYNEQFF.

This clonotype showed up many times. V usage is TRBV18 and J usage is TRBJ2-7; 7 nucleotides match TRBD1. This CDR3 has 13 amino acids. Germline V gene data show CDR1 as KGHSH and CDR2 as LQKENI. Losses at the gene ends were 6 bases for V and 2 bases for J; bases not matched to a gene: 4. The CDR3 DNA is TGTGCCAGCTCCCAACAGGGGACCTACGAGCAGTACTTC. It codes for CASSQQGTYEQYF.

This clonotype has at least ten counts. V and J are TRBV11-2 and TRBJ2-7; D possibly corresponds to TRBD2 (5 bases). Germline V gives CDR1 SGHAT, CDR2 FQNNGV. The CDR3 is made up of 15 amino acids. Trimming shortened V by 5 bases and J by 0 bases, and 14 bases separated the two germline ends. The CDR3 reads CASSLDRDYSYEQYF. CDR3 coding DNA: TGTGCCAGCAGCCTGGACCGGGATTACTCCTACGAGCAGTACTTC.

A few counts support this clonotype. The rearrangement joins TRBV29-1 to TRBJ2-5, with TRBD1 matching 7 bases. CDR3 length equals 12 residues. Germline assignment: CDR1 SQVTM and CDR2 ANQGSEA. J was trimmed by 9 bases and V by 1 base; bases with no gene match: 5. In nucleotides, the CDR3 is TGCAGCGTTGAAGGGCAGCAGGGGGCCCAGTACTTC. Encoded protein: CSVEGQQGAQYF.

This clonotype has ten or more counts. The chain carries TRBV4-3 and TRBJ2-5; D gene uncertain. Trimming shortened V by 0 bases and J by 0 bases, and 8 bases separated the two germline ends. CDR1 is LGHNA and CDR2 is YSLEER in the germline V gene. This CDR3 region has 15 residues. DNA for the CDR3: TGCGCCAGCAGCCAAGATTACTGGGACCAAGAGACCCAGTACTTC. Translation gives CASSQDYWDQETQYF.

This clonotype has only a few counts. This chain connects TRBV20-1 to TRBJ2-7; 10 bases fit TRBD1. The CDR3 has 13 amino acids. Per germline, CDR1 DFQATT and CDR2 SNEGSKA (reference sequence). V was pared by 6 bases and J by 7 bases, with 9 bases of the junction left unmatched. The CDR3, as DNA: TGCAGTGCCCCCAGGGACAGGGGAAATGAGCAGTACTTC. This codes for CSAPRDRGNEQYF.

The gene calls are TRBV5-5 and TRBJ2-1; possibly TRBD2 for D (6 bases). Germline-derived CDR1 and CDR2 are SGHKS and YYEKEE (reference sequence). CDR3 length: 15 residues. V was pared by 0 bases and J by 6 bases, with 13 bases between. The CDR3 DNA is TGTGCCAGCAGCTTGGTAGGATTAGCGGCCAATGAGCAGTTCTTC. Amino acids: CASSLVGLAANEQFF.

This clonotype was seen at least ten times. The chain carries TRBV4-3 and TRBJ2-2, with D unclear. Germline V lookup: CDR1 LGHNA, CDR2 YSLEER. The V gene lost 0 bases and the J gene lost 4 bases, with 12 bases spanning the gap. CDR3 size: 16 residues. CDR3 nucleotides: TGCGCCAGCAGCCAAGAGGCAGGTTACGGCACCGGGGAGCTGTTTTTT. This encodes CASSQEAGYGTGELFF.

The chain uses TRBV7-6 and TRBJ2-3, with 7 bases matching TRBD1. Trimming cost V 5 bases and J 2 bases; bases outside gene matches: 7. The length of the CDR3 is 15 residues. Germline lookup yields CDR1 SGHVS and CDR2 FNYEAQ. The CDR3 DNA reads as TGTGCCAGCAGCGCATACAGGGGAATCACAGATACGCAGTATTTT. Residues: CASSAYRGITDTQYF.

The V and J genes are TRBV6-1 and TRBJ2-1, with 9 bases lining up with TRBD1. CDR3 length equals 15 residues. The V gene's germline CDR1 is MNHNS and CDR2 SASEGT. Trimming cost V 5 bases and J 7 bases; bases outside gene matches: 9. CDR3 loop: CASSRSQGAQNEQFF. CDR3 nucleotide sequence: TGTGCCAGCAGTAGATCACAGGGGGCGCAAAATGAGCAGTTCTTC.

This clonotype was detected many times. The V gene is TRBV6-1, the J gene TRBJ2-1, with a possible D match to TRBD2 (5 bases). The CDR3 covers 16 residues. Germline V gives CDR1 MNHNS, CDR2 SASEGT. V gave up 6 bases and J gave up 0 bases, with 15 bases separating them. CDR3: CASSATAGRSYNEQFF. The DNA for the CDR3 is TGTGCCAGCAGCGCGACGGCGGGTCGCTCCTACAATGAGCAGTTCTTC.

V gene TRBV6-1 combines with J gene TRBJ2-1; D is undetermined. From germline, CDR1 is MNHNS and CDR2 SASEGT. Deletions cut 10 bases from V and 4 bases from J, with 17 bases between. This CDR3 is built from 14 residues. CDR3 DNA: TGTGCCACTGAAAAACTACGACTTTACAATGAGCAGTTCTTC. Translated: CATEKLRLYNEQFF.